The rows below give T cell receptor beta chains drawn from one sample of a study of CD8 T cells in ankylosing spondylitis. Each CDR3 protein gets one entry after TCRdb re-called the 5' RACE reads with MiXCR. The sample consists of about 300,000 distinct CDR3 sequences, around a tenth of them appearing once. Sample: blood, either unsorted or a sorted T cell fraction (not recorded which). The source is a female donor with ankylosing spondylitis or in good health (not recorded which). Each CDR3 is given with its conserved first and last residue. Each record gives: V gene, D gene, clone size, J gene, CDR3 protein, CDR3 DNA. The D gene is left open where the match is weak. Size values are once, few and many counts, or a class for expanded clones, and some rows have none.

TRBV20-1	NA	many	TRBJ2-7	CSARDAATSYEQYF	TGCAGTGCTAGAGACGCGGCGACCTCCTACGAGCAGTACTTC
TRBV12-3/TRBV12-4	TRBD2	NA	TRBJ2-3	CASSLYVSSGRGNTQYF	TGTGCCAGCAGTTTATATGTCTCTAGCGGGAGAGGAAATACGCAGTATTTT
TRBV4-1	NA	few	TRBJ1-6	CASSQDRGDNSPLHF	TGCGCCAGCAGCCAAGATCGGGGGGACAATTCACCCCTCCACTTT
TRBV3-1	TRBD1	few	TRBJ1-1	CASSITGGLATEAFF	TGTGCCAGCAGCATTACAGGGGGTTTAGCCACTGAAGCTTTCTTT
TRBV20-1	TRBD1	many	TRBJ2-7	CSASPGTGYEQYF	TGCAGTGCTAGTCCGGGGACAGGTTACGAGCAGTACTTC
TRBV20-1	NA	many	TRBJ1-4	CSAPAGGSQTNEKLFF	TGCAGTGCCCCTGCCGGGGGTTCTCAAACTAATGAAAAACTGTTTTTT
TRBV12-3/TRBV12-4	NA	many	TRBJ2-7	CASSLGTGPLEQYF	TGTGCCAGCAGTTTGGGCACCGGGCCTCTCGAGCAGTACTTC
TRBV7-8	TRBD2	few	TRBJ2-3	CASSPRLAGGRRADTQYF	TGTGCCAGCAGCCCCAGACTAGCGGGCGGCCGCCGGGCAGATACGCAGTATTTT
TRBV5-1	TRBD1	NA	TRBJ2-4	CASSLGTTGVTAKNIQYF	TGCGCCAGCAGCTTGGGAACTACAGGGGTTACGGCCAAAAACATTCAGTACTTC
TRBV7-7	NA	NA	TRBJ2-3	CASSLAPWGGTQYF	TGTGCCAGCAGCTTAGCTCCCTGGGGTGGTACGCAGTATTTT
TRBV20-1	TRBD2	many	TRBJ2-1	CSALGQRGARNEQFF	TGCAGTGCTCTCGGTCAGCGGGGGGCCAGGAATGAGCAGTTCTTC
TRBV29-1	NA	many	TRBJ1-5	CSVSGSNQPQHF	TGCAGCGTTTCGGGAAGCAATCAGCCCCAGCATTTT
TRBV3-1	NA	NA	TRBJ2-5	CASSNRDSLQETQYF	TGTGCCAGCAGCAACCGGGACTCCCTACAAGAGACCCAGTACTTC
TRBV7-2	NA	many	TRBJ2-1	CASSLEQLNEQFF	TGTGCCAGCAGCTTAGAACAGTTGAATGAGCAGTTCTTC
TRBV20-1	NA	many	TRBJ2-3	CSARFTDTQYF	TGCAGTGCACGATTTACAGATACGCAGTATTTT
TRBV5-1	NA	many	TRBJ2-2	CASSLDRIANTGELFF	TGCGCCAGCAGCTTGGACAGAATCGCGAACACCGGGGAGCTGTTTTTT
TRBV10-3	TRBD2	many	TRBJ2-2	CAISELKGLHTGELFF	TGTGCCATCAGTGAGCTGAAGGGACTACACACCGGGGAGCTGTTTTTT
TRBV20-1	NA	few	TRBJ1-3	CSARDLRGSNSGNTIYF	TGCAGTGCTAGAGATTTGAGGGGGTCAAACTCTGGAAACACCATATATTTT
TRBV27	NA	many	TRBJ1-1	CASSPRPRPNTEAFF	TGTGCCAGCAGTCCCCGACCCCGACCGAACACTGAAGCTTTCTTT
TRBV10-3	TRBD1	many	TRBJ2-1	CAISDWDRAINEQFF	TGTGCCATCAGTGACTGGGACAGGGCAATCAATGAGCAGTTCTTC
TRBV24-1	NA	few	TRBJ1-1	CATSDGVGTEAFF	TGTGCCACCAGTGATGGGGTAGGCACTGAAGCTTTCTTT
TRBV10-1	NA	many	TRBJ2-1	CASSDRRSSYNEQFF	TGCGCCAGCAGTGATCGGAGGTCGTCCTACAATGAGCAGTTCTTC
TRBV7-9	TRBD1	NA	TRBJ2-3	CASSLHSGGRTDTQYF	TGTGCCAGCAGCTTACATTCAGGGGGCAGGACAGATACGCAGTATTTT
TRBV20-1	TRBD2	many	TRBJ2-7	CSARDLGGNYEQYF	TGCAGTGCTAGAGATCTGGGGGGGAACTACGAGCAGTACTTC
TRBV12-3/TRBV12-4	TRBD1	many	TRBJ1-4	CASSLRQGDEKLFF	TGTGCCAGCAGCCTTAGACAGGGGGACGAAAAACTGTTTTTT
TRBV5-1	NA	many	TRBJ2-1	CASSLRWAGDPYEEQFF	TGCGCCAGCAGCCTCCGATGGGCAGGGGACCCCTATGAGGAGCAGTTCTTC
TRBV12-3/TRBV12-4	NA	many	TRBJ2-1	CASVLQGSSYNEQFF	TGTGCCAGCGTATTGCAGGGGAGCTCCTACAATGAGCAGTTCTTC
TRBV7-2	TRBD2	NA	TRBJ2-1	CASSPHRRGENEQFF	TGTGCCAGCAGCCCCCATAGGCGGGGGGAGAATGAGCAGTTCTTC
TRBV27	TRBD1	few	TRBJ2-1	CASSWQDRADNEQFF	TGTGCCAGCAGTTGGCAGGACAGGGCCGACAATGAGCAGTTCTTC
TRBV6-2/TRBV6-3	TRBD2	many	TRBJ2-7	CASRGGLAYEQYF	TGTGCCAGCAGGGGAGGGTTGGCCTACGAGCAGTACTTC
TRBV27	NA	many	TRBJ2-7	CASSTTGEQYF	TGTGCCAGCAGCACAACGGGGGAGCAGTACTTC
TRBV5-1	TRBD2	NA	TRBJ2-7	CASSHETSGRSEQYF	TGCGCCAGCAGCCACGAGACTAGCGGGAGATCCGAGCAGTACTTC
TRBV11-3	TRBD1	NA	TRBJ2-7	CASSLEGTDEQYF	TGTGCCAGCAGCTTAGAGGGGACAGACGAGCAGTACTTC
TRBV12-3/TRBV12-4	TRBD1	many	TRBJ1-2	CASTNRGINYGYTF	TGTGCCAGCACCAACAGGGGAATTAACTATGGCTACACCTTC
TRBV12-3/TRBV12-4	NA	many	TRBJ1-6	CASSLGGGNSPLHF	TGTGCCAGCAGCCTTGGGGGGGGGAATTCACCCCTCCACTTT
TRBV25-1	NA	many	TRBJ2-7	CASRERGLQYF	TGTGCCAGCAGAGAAAGGGGGTTGCAGTACTTC
TRBV20-1	NA	many	TRBJ1-5	CSAAWGGATNQPQHF	TGCAGTGCTGCATGGGGGGGGGCGACCAATCAGCCCCAGCATTTT
TRBV5-1	NA	many	TRBJ2-3	CASSLVAVASTDTQYF	TGCGCCAGCAGCTTGGTGGCCGTGGCTAGCACAGATACGCAGTATTTT
TRBV29-1	NA	many	TRBJ2-1	CSVVGGASSYNEQFF	TGCAGCGTTGTGGGAGGCGCGAGCTCCTACAATGAGCAGTTCTTC
TRBV5-5	NA	NA	TRBJ2-1	CASSFKQTYNEQFF	TGTGCCAGCAGCTTCAAACAGACTTACAATGAGCAGTTCTTC
TRBV10-3	NA	many	TRBJ2-1	CAISSDRSYNEQFF	TGTGCCATCTCTTCAGACAGGTCCTACAATGAGCAGTTCTTC
TRBV5-1	NA	many	TRBJ1-1	CASSEKQGRNTEAFF	TGCGCCAGCAGCGAGAAACAGGGAAGGAACACTGAAGCTTTCTTT
TRBV27	NA	many	TRBJ1-5	CASGGSGLTQHF	TGTGCCAGCGGTGGGTCGGGCTTAACCCAGCATTTT
TRBV5-1	TRBD1	many	TRBJ1-1	CASSFDGRQGLPNTEAFF	TGCGCCAGCAGCTTTGATGGAAGACAGGGACTCCCGAACACTGAAGCTTTCTTT
TRBV5-6	NA	NA	TRBJ2-7	CASSPGHLAYEQYF	TGTGCCAGCAGCCCGGGACACCTAGCCTACGAGCAGTACTTC
TRBV5-1	TRBD2	few	TRBJ2-4	CASSSGGGDIQYF	TGCGCCAGCAGCAGCGGGGGGGGAGACATTCAGTACTTC
TRBV12-3/TRBV12-4	TRBD1	many	TRBJ1-2	CASSQTLKGASDYGYTF	TGTGCCAGCAGTCAAACCTTAAAGGGGGCGTCGGACTATGGCTACACCTTC
TRBV6-1	NA	few	TRBJ1-5	CASRPDPRSGNQPQHF	TGTGCCAGCAGACCCGACCCCAGGTCGGGCAATCAGCCCCAGCATTTT
TRBV18	NA	NA	TRBJ1-1	CASSPVGVSEAFF	TGTGCCAGCTCACCGGTTGGGGTTTCTGAAGCTTTCTTT
TRBV19	NA	NA	TRBJ1-1	CASSFLGSPEAFF	TGTGCCAGTAGTTTCCTTGGTTCCCCTGAAGCTTTCTTT
TRBV20-1	TRBD1	many	TRBJ2-7	CSARRGQGEEQYF	TGCAGTGCTAGAAGGGGACAGGGGGAAGAGCAGTACTTC
TRBV7-2	TRBD2	NA	TRBJ2-7	CASSSRLAESYEQYF	TGTGCCAGCAGCTCCCGACTAGCGGAATCCTACGAGCAGTACTTC
TRBV12-3/TRBV12-4	TRBD2	few	TRBJ2-5	CASSPSGTTGKETQYF	TGTGCCAGCAGTCCCTCCGGGACTACCGGCAAGGAGACCCAGTACTTC
TRBV12-3/TRBV12-4	NA	many	TRBJ2-7	CASSFVSPYEQYF	TGTGCCAGCAGTTTTGTGTCCCCCTACGAGCAGTACTTC
TRBV5-4	NA	many	TRBJ1-1	CASSLGAQEDTEAFF	TGTGCCAGCAGCTTGGGGGCTCAGGAGGACACTGAAGCTTTCTTT
TRBV5-1	NA	few	TRBJ1-5	CASSLDIGGNQPQHF	TGCGCCAGCAGTCTTGACATCGGGGGAAATCAGCCCCAGCATTTT
TRBV18	TRBD1	NA	TRBJ2-3	CASLPGTGGGDTQYF	TGTGCCAGCTTACCCGGGACAGGGGGAGGCGATACGCAGTATTTT
TRBV29-1	TRBD2	few	TRBJ2-5	CSVASGGSSREAQYF	TGCAGCGTCGCTAGCGGGGGGTCCTCAAGAGAGGCCCAGTACTTC
TRBV3-1	NA	NA	TRBJ2-5	CASSRGAPETQYF	TGTGCCAGCAGCCGGGGGGCCCCAGAGACCCAGTACTTC